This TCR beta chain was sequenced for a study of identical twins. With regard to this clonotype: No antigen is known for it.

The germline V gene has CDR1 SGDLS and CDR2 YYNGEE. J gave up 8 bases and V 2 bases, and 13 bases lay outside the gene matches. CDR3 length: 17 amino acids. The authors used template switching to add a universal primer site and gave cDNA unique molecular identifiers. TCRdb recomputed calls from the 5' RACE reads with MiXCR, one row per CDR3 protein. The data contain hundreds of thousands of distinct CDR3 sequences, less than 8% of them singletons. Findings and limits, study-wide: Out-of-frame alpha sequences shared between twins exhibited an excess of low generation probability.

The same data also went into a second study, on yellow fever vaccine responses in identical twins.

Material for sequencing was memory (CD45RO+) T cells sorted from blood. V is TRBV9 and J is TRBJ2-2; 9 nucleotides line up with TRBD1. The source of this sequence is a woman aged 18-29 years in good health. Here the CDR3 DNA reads TGTGCCAGCAGCGTCCTGACAGGGGGGACCACACCAGGGGAGCTGTTTTTT. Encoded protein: CASSVLTGGTTPGELFF.